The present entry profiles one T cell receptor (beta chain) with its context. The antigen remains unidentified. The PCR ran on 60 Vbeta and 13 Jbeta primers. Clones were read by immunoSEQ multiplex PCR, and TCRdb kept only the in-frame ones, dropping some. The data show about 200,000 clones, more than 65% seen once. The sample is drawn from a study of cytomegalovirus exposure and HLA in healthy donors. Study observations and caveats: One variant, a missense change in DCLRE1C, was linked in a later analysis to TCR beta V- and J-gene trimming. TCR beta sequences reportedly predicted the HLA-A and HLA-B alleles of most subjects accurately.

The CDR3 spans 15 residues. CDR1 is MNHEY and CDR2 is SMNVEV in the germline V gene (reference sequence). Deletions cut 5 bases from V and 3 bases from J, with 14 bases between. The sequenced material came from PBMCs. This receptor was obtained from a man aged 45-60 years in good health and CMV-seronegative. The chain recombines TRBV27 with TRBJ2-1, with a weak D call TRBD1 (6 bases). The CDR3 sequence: CASSITRGNYNEQFF. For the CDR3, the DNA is TGTGCCAGCAGTATTACTAGGGGGAACTACAATGAGCAGTTCTTC.